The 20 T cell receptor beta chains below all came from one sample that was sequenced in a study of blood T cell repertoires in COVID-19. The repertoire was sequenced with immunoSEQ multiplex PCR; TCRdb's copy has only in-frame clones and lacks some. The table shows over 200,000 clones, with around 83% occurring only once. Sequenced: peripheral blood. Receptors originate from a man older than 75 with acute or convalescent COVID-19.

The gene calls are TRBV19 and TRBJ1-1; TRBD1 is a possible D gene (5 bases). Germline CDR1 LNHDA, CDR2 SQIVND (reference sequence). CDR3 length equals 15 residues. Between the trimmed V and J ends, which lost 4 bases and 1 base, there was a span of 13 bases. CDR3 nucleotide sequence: TGTGCCAGTAGTACATTTTCCCAGGGGAACACTGAAGCTTTCTTT. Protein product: CASSTFSQGNTEAFF.

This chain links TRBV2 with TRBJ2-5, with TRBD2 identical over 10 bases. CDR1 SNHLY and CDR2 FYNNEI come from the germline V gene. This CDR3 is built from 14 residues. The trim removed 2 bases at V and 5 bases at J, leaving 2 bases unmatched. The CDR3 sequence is CASSEPGLAETQYF. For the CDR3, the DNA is TGTGCCAGCAGTGAACCGGGACTAGCGGAGACCCAGTACTTC. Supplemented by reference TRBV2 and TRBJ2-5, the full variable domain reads EPEVTQTPSHQVTQMGQEVILRCVPISNHLYFYWYRQILGQKVEFLVSFYNNEISEKSEIFDDQFSVERPDGSNFTLKIRSTKLEDSAMYFCASSEPGLAETQYFGPGTRLLVL.

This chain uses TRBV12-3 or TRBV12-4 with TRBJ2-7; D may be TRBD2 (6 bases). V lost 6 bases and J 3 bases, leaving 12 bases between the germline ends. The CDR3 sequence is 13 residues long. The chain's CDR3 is CASSQGRGYEQYF. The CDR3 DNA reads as TGTGCCAGCAGCCAAGGGCGGGGCTACGAGCAGTACTTC.

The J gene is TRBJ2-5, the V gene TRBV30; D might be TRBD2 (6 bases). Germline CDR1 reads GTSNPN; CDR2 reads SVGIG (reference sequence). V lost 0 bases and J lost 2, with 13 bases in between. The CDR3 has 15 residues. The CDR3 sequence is CAWSVWREPQETQYF. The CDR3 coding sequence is TGTGCCTGGAGTGTGTGGCGGGAACCTCAAGAGACCCAGTACTTC.

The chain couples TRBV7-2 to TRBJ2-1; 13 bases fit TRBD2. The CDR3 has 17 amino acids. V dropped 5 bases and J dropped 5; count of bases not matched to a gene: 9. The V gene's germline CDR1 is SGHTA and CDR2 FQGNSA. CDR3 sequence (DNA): TGTGCCAGCAGCCCAGACATGACTAGCGGGGGGAACAATGAGCAGTTCTTC. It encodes CASSPDMTSGGNNEQFF.

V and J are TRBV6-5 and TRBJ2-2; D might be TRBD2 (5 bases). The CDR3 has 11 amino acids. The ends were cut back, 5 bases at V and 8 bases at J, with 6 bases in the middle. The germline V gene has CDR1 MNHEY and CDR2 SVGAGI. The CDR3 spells CASSRGGELFF. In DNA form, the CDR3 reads TGTGCCAGCAGTCGAGGGGGGGAGCTGTTTTTT.

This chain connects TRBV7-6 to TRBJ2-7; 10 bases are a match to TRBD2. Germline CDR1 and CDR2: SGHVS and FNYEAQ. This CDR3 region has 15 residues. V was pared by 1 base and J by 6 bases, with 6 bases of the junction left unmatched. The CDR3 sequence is CASSLGLAGVGEQYF. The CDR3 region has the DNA TGTGCCAGCAGCTTAGGGCTAGCGGGGGTGGGCGAGCAGTACTTC.

Here the CDR3 DNA reads TGTGCCAGCTCACCTACAGGCCAGAGTAATCAGCCCCAGCATTTT. It codes for CASSPTGQSNQPQHF. This rearrangement joins TRBV18 to TRBJ1-5; D possibly corresponds to TRBD1 (5 bases). Trimming cost V 3 bases and J 4 bases, with 13 bases left between them. The CDR3 contains 15 residues. Germline CDR1 reads KGHSH; CDR2 reads LQKENI.

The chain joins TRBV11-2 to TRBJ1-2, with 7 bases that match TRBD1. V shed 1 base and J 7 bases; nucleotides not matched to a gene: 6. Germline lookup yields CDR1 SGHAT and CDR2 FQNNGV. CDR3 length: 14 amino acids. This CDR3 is CASSLGQGVRGYTF. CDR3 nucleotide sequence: TGTGCCAGCAGCTTAGGGCAGGGGGTTCGTGGCTACACCTTC. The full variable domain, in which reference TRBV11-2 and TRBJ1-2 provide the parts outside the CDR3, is EAGVAQSPRYKIIEKRQSVAFWCNPISGHATLYWYQQILGQGPKLLIQFQNNGVVDDSQLPKDRFSAERLKGVDSTLKIQPAKLEDSAVYLCASSLGQGVRGYTFGSGTRLTVV.

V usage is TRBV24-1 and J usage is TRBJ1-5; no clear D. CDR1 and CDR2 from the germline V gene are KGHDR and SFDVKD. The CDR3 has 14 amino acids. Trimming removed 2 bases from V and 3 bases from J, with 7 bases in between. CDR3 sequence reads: CATSDSLYNQPQHF. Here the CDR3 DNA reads TGTGCCACCAGTGATTCTTTGTACAATCAGCCCCAGCATTTT.

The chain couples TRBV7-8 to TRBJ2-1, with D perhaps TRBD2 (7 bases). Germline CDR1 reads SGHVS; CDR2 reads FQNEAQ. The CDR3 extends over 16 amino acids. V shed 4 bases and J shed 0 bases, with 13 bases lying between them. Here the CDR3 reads CASSYREGVSYNEQFF. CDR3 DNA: TGTGCCAGCAGCTACAGGGAGGGGGTCTCCTACAATGAGCAGTTCTTC.

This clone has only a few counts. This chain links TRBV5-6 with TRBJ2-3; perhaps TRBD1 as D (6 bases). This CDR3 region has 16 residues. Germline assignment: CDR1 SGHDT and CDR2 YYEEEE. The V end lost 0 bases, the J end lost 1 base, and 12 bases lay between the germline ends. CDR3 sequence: CASSLGRGWRTDTQYF. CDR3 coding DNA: TGTGCCAGCAGCTTGGGTAGGGGGTGGCGCACAGATACGCAGTATTTT.

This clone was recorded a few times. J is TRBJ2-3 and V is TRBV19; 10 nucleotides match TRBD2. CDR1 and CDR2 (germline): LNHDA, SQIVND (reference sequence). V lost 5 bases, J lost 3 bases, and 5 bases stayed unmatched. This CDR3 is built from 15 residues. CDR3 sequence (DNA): TGTGCCAGTAGTTCCACTAGCGGGAAGACAGATACGCAGTATTTT. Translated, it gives CASSSTSGKTDTQYF.

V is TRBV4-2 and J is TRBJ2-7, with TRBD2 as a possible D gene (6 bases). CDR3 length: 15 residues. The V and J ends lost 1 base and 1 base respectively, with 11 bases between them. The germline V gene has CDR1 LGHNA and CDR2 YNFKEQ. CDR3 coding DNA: TGTGCCAGCAGCCAAGGGCGCAGCGGGTCCTACGAGCAGTACTTC. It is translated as CASSQGRSGSYEQYF.

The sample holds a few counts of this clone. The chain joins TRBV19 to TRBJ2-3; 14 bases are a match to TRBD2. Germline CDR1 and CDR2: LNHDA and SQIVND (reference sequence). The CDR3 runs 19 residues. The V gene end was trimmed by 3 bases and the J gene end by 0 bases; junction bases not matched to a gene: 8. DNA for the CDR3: TGTGCCAGTAGTATCTCGGGGACTAGCGGGAGTTCTAGCACAGATACGCAGTATTTT. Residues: CASSISGTSGSSSTDTQYF.

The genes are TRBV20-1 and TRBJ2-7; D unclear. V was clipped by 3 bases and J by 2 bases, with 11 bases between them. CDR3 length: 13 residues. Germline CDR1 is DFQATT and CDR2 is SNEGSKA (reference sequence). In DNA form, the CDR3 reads TGCAGTGCTAGTGAGGCGCGGACCTACGAGCAGTACTTC. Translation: CSASEARTYEQYF.

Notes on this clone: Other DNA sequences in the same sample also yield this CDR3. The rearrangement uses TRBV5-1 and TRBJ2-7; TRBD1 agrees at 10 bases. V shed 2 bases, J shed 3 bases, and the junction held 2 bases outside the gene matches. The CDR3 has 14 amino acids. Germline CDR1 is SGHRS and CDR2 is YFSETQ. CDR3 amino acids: CASSLRTGGYEQYF. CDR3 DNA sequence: TGCGCCAGCAGCTTAAGGACAGGGGGCTACGAGCAGTACTTC.

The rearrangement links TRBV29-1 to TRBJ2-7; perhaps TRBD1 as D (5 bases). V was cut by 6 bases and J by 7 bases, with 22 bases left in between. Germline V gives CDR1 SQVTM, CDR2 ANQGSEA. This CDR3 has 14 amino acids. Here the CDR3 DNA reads TGCAGCGTAATTTCGACCCGCGACAGAAATGAGCAGTACTTC. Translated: CSVISTRDRNEQYF.

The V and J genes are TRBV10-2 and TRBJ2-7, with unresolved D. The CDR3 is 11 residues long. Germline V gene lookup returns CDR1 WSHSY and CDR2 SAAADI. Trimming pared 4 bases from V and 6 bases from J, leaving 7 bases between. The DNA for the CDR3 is TGCGCCAGCAGTGCTCCCCGCGAGCAGTACTTC. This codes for CASSAPREQYF.

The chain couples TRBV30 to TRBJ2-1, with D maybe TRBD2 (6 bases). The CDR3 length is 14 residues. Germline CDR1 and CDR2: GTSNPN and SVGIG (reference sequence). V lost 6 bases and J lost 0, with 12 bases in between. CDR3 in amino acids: CACLVGGSYNEQFF. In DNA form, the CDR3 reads TGTGCCTGCTTGGTGGGGGGCTCCTACAATGAGCAGTTCTTC.